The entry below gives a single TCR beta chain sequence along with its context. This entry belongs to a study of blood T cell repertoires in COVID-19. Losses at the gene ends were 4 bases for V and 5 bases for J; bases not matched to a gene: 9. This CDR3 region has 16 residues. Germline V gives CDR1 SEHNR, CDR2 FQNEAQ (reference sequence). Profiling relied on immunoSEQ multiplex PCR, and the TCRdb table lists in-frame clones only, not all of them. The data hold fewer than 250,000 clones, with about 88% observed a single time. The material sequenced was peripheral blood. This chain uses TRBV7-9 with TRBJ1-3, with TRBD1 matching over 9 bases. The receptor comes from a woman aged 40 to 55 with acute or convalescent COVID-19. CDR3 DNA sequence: TGTGCCAGCAGCTCCCTCCGGACAGGGGAACGAAACACCATATATTTT. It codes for CASSSLRTGERNTIYF. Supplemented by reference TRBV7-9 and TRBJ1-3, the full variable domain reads DTGVSQNPRHKITKRGQNVTFRCDPISEHNRLYWYRQTLGQGPEFLTYFQNEAQLEKSRLLSDRFSAERPKGSFSTLEIQRTEQGDSAMYLCASSSLRTGERNTIYFGEGSWLTVV.